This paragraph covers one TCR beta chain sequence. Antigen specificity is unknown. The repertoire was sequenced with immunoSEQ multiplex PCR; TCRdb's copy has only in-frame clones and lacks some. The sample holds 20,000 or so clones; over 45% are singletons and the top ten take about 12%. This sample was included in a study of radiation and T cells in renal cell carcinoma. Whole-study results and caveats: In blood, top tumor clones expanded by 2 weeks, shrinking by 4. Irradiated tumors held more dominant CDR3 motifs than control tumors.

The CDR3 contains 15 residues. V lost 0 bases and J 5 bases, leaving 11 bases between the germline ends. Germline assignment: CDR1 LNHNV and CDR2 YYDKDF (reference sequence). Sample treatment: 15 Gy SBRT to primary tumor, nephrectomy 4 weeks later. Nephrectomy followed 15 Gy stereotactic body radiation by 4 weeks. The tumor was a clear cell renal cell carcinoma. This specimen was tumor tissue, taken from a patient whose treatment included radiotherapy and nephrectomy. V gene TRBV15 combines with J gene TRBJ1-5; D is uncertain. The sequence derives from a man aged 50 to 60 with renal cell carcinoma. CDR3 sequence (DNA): TGTGCCACCAGCAGAGAAGGGTCGTCGGATCAGCCCCAGCATTTT. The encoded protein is CATSREGSSDQPQHF.